One TCR beta chain is described in this entry. Every patient was untreated before thyroid surgery. TCRdb ran MiXCR on the PCR reads. The sample carries about 7,300 clones, 25% to 35% recorded once. The source of the sample is a study of metastatic and nonmetastatic thyroid tumors. This CDR3 is built from 15 residues. Germline V gives CDR1 LNHDA, CDR2 SQIVND (reference sequence). Trimming removed 5 bases from V and 4 bases from J; junction bases left unmatched: 9. The sequence was obtained from a female donor with papillary thyroid cancer or a benign thyroid nodule (not recorded which). Some clones in this sample may be carry-over from other donors' samples. This chain connects TRBV19 to TRBJ2-7; TRBD2 matches at 9 bases. Sequences were obtained from tumor tissue. The CDR3 nucleotides read TGTGCCAGTAGTCTTACATTAGCGGGAGTTTACGAGCAGTACTTC. Translating it yields CASSLTLAGVYEQYF.